These T cell receptor beta chains were read from a single sample in a study of T cell responses to AZD1222 COVID-19 vaccine. Assay: immunoSEQ multiplex PCR; the TCRdb copy retains only in-frame clones and omits some. The sample includes about 120,000 clones, 87% of them seen just once. The sample here was peripheral blood, taken on day 0 of AZD1222 vaccination. These receptors came from an adult in good health. CDR3s include the opening cysteine and the closing phenylalanine or tryptophan. Each record gives: J gene, V gene, clone size, D gene, CDR3 length, CDR3 DNA, CDR3 protein. The D gene is left open where the match is weak. Size is stated for part of the rows, as once, few or many counts, or as a class when the clone is expanded.

TRBJ2-3 TRBV9 - TRBD2 13 TGTGCCAGCAGCCTCGAACTAGCGGGTACGCAGTATTTT CASSLELAGTQYF
TRBJ1-5 TRBV12-3/TRBV12-4 once - 13 TGTGCCAGCAGTCGCCGGAGCAATCAGCCCCAGCATTTT CASSRRSNQPQHF
TRBJ2-2 TRBV19 - - 14 TGTGCCAGTAGTATAGGCAAGGGCGAGGGGGAGCTGTTTTTT CASSIGKGEGELFF
TRBJ2-1 TRBV9 - TRBD1 15 TGTGCCAGCAGCGTCGACAGGGGACTTTACAATGAGCAGTTCTTC CASSVDRGLYNEQFF
TRBJ2-1 TRBV6-4 - TRBD2 14 TGTGCCAGCAGTGATGGGACTAGCGGGAATGAGCAGTTCTTC CASSDGTSGNEQFF
TRBJ1-5 TRBV29-1 - - 12 TGCAGCGTCACAGGGTCTAATCAGCCCCAGCATTTT CSVTGSNQPQHF
TRBJ1-2 TRBV28 - TRBD1 13 TGTGCCAGCAGTTTGACAGGGGGGGTTGGCTACACCTTC CASSLTGGVGYTF
TRBJ2-1 TRBV2 - - 11 TGTGCCAGCAGCGTCTACAATGAGCAGTTCTTC CASSVYNEQFF
TRBJ2-3 TRBV5-1 - - 16 TGCGCCAGCAGCGAAAATTGGGGGCCTAGCACAGATACGCAGTATTTT CASSENWGPSTDTQYF
TRBJ2-1 TRBV2 - - 15 TGTGCCAGCACCGAGGGGGGGGGATTAGGCTATGAGCAGTTCTTC CASTEGGGLGYEQFF
TRBJ2-7 TRBV6-5 medium-sized TRBD2 16 TGTGCCAGCAGTTACTCTGGGACTAGCGGTCCTTACGAGCAGTACTTC CASSYSGTSGPYEQYF
TRBJ2-7 TRBV5-6 - - 14 TGTGCCAGCAGCTTTAGGGGGATCAGCTACGAGCAGTACTTC CASSFRGISYEQYF
TRBJ2-1 TRBV19 - - 12 TGTGCCAGTAGTGCGGGGTACAATGAGCAGTTCTTC CASSAGYNEQFF
TRBJ1-2 TRBV18 - - 15 TGTGCCAGCTCACCCACCAGGGATCGGGGCTATGGCTACACCTTC CASSPTRDRGYGYTF
TRBJ1-2 TRBV10-3 - TRBD1 15 TGTGCCATCAGTGTGGGGCAGGGGGCAGTCTATGGCTACACCTTC CAISVGQGAVYGYTF